This T cell receptor beta chain was sequenced in a study of identical twins. TCRdb re-called the 5' RACE reads with MiXCR, one entry per CDR3 protein. The sample holds about 900,000 distinct CDR3 sequences, 9% to 15% seen once. There are 14 residues in the CDR3. The germline gives CDR1 DFQATT, CDR2 SNEGSKA (reference sequence). Trimming cost V 3 bases and J 4 bases; bases outside gene matches: 5. These data were also filed under a second study, of yellow fever vaccine responses in identical twins.

The chain is built from TRBV20-1 and TRBJ2-1, with 8 bases identical to TRBD2. The sequencing sample was made of PBMCs. The source of this sequence is a woman under 30 in good health. CDR3 amino acids: CSASSGLVYNEQFF. DNA for the CDR3: TGCAGTGCTAGCTCGGGACTAGTATACAATGAGCAGTTCTTC.